This TCR beta chain was recovered during a study of T cells after yellow fever vaccination. Using its own MiXCR run on the 5' RACE reads, TCRdb lists one record per CDR3 protein. The sample has about 340,000 distinct CDR3 sequences; 3.5% to 4.5% are singletons. Germline V CDR1 and CDR2: SGHVS, FQNEAQ. The V end was cut by 2 bases, the J end by 2 bases, with 28 bases between. CDR3 size: 20 residues. This sequence joins TRBV7-8 and TRBJ2-7; D tentatively fits TRBD1 or TRBD2 (6 bases each). The clonotype was recovered from a man between 18 and 29 years old who received the YFV17D yellow fever vaccine. The sample was PBMCs, taken 5 days after the yellow fever booster vaccination. CDR3 nucleotides: TGTGCCAGCAGCTTAAATCTCTGGAAAAATGACAGGCTAGCGACCTACGAGCAGTACTTC. It is translated as CASSLNLWKNDRLATYEQYF.